This TCR beta chain stems from a study of blood T cell repertoires in COVID-19. Background on the study: From the United States, Italy and Spain came samples of acute and convalescent COVID-19.

The method was immunoSEQ multiplex PCR; TCRdb's version includes in-frame clones alone and lacks a portion of them. Of hundreds of thousands of clones listed, approximately 85% are singletons. J lost 6 bases, V lost 4 bases, and 0 bases had no gene match. Germline assignment: CDR1 SQVTM and CDR2 ANQGSEA. There are 13 residues in the CDR3. This receptor was identified in a man aged 45-60 years with active or convalescent COVID-19. J is TRBJ2-2 and V is TRBV29-1, with TRBD2 identical over 12 bases. The source material was peripheral blood. CDR3 residues: CSVASGRAGELFF. The CDR3 nucleotides are TGCAGCGTTGCTAGCGGGAGGGCCGGGGAGCTGTTTTTT.